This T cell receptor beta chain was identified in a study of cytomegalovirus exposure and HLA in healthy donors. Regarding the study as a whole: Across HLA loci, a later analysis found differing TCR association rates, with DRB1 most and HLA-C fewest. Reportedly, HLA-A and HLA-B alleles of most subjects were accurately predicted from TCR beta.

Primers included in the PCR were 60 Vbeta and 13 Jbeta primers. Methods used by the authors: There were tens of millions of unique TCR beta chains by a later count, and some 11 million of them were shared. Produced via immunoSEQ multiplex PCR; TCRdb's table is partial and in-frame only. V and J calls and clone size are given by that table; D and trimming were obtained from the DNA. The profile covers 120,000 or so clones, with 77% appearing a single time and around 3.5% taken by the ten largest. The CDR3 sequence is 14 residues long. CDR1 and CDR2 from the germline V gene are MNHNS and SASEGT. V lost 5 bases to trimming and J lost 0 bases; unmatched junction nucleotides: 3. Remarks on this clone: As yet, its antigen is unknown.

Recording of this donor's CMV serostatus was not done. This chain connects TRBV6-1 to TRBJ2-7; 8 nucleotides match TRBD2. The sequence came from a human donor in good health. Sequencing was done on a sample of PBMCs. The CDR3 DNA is TGTGCCAGCAGTAACGGGAGGGTCTCCTACGAGCAGTACTTC. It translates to CASSNGRVSYEQYF.